This T cell receptor (beta chain) derives from a study of low-dose radiotherapy and immunotherapy resistance in tumors. Study context: Each patient was administered nivolumab intravenously at 240 mg, which was a flat dose, every two weeks, along with intravenous ipilimumab at 1 mg/kg every six weeks.

The CDR3 consists of 14 residues. CDR1 is SGHDT, CDR2 YYEEEE, per germline. V lost 4 bases and J lost 3, with 11 bases in between. TRAV- and TRBV-specific primers were used for first-strand cDNA, which covered alpha and beta chains. The TCRs were subjected to amplification over approximately 20 PCR cycles employing a constant-region primer in conjunction with a V-primer adapter. TCRdb re-called the reads with MiXCR, one entry per CDR3 protein. The table has approximately 100,000 distinct CDR3 sequences, less than 25% seen once. Time point reported: after trial treatment. Documented treatment: LDRT plus nivolumab, ipilimumab, low-dose cyclophosphamide and aspirin (RACIN trial).

The chain recombines TRBV5-6 with TRBJ2-1; no firm D call. Material: PBMCs, obtained after low-dose radiotherapy plus immunotherapy. This clonotype was sampled from a male donor with prostate cancer. CDR3 in amino acids: CASSPLPIYNEQFF. CDR3 coding DNA: TGTGCCAGCAGCCCTCTCCCTATCTACAATGAGCAGTTCTTC.